This TCR beta chain was captured in a study of T cell repertoires in aging, cancer and after chemotherapy. About the study: Over several months to years, re-sampled healthy donor repertoires clearly shared clones. Study conclusions and caveats: In healthy donors, age-related TCR diversity loss mainly reflected lost richness.

The template was genomic DNA from peripheral blood, not RNA. Points on this clonotype: Its antigen is currently unknown.

TRB rearrangements spanning V, D and J were amplified using mixed TRB-A/B primers. Each CDR3 protein is one row after TCRdb ran MiXCR on the multiplex PCR reads. The profile shows about 3,500 distinct CDR3 sequences, roughly 34% of them singletons. Germline CDR1 and CDR2: SGHRS and YFSETQ. V was shortened by 2 bases and J by 6 bases, with 15 bases between the two germline ends. The CDR3 runs to 14 residues. The sample consisted of blood. The receptor was derived from a human donor in good health. The rearrangement links TRBV5-1 to TRBJ2-7, with D possibly matching TRBD1 (6 bases). CDR3 coding DNA: TGCGCCAGCAGCTTTGATGGGGGCCCTGGCGAGCAGTACTTC. Amino acid sequence: CASSFDGGPGEQYF.